This TCR beta chain was sequenced for a study of T-cell memory formation after mild COVID-19. Study conclusions and caveats: Mostly located in CM and EM were contracting CD4+ clones, with contracting CD8+ clones located in EMRA. Several responding clones turned up in pre-infection memory, indicating that cross-reactive memory may have taken part.

Germline CDR1 is SGHTA and CDR2 is FQGNSA. The CDR3 is 15 amino acids. The V and J ends lost 5 bases and 2 bases, in that order; junction bases with no gene match: 9. Turning to this clonotype: Its antigen is undetermined.

TCRdb reanalysed the 5' RACE reads using MiXCR and keeps one entry per CDR3 protein. The data contain under 200,000 distinct CDR3 sequences, roughly 13% of them seen just once; the ten biggest clones take up roughly 3.3%. V usage is TRBV7-2 and J usage is TRBJ2-7, with 7 positions matching TRBD2. Input material: PBMCs or a T cell subset sorted from them (not recorded which). The sequence was obtained from a man younger than 30 who had mild COVID-19 (a few samples of this study predate the infection). Cell type and time point are not known. CDR3: CASSKGGGTAYEQYV. The CDR3, as DNA: TGTGCCAGCAGCAAGGGCGGGGGTACGGCCTACGAGCAGTACGTC.